This T cell receptor beta chain was documented in a study of blood T cell repertoires in COVID-19. Study-level information: There were acute and convalescent COVID-19 samples, and they came from the United States, Italy and Spain. Sample material is recorded as cDNA or gDNA derived from T cells, B-cell-depleted T cells, or PBMCs.

Original analysis: Amplified reference gene primers provided the basis for estimating nucleated cell counts. Clones were read by immunoSEQ multiplex PCR, and TCRdb kept only the in-frame ones, dropping some. V, J and clone size were drawn from that table, and D and trimming were deduced from the DNA. This sample carries 200,000 to 300,000 clones, approximately 84% of them seen once, and the ten largest clones take under 4.5%. This clonotype originated in a man over 45 with acute or convalescent COVID-19. Sequencing was done on a sample of peripheral blood.

CDR3 loop: CASSESQGWETQYF. CDR3 DNA sequence: TGCGCCAGCAGTGAGTCCCAGGGATGGGAGACCCAGTACTTC. This chain joins TRBV10-2 and TRBJ2-5; TRBD1 is a possible D gene (5 bases). The V gene lost 0 bases and the J gene lost 5 bases, with 10 bases spanning the gap. The V gene's germline CDR1 is WSHSY and CDR2 SAAADI. The CDR3 runs 14 residues.